A single sample is the source of the 19 T cell receptor beta chains below, sequenced in a study of control samples from healthy donors and cancer patients. Sequenced by immunoSEQ multiplex PCR; TCRdb stores in-frame clones only, minus some. The table includes 130,000 to 150,000 clones, about 91% detected once. The sample taken for sequencing was blood. The receptors were gathered from a man aged 30 to 39 in good health.

CDR3 sequence reads: CASSPLPENTEAFF. Written as DNA, the CDR3 is TGTGCCAGCAGTCCCCTTCCAGAGAACACTGAAGCTTTCTTT. The genes are TRBV27 and TRBJ1-1; D call uncertain. This CDR3 comprises 14 residues. Germline assignment: CDR1 MNHEY and CDR2 SMNVEV (reference sequence). V shed 5 bases and J shed 1 base, with 11 bases lying between them.

This clone was detected only once. The chain employs TRBV6-2 or TRBV6-3 and TRBJ1-1; maybe TRBD1 (6 bases). Trimming removed 0 bases at V and 7 bases at J, with 15 bases between. Germline CDR1 MNHEY, CDR2 SVGEGT. This CDR3 contains 15 residues. The CDR3 is CASSYSGQGNGEAFF. For the CDR3, the DNA is TGTGCCAGCAGTTACTCTGGTCAGGGGAATGGTGAAGCTTTCTTT.

The V gene is TRBV7-9, the J gene TRBJ2-3; D perhaps matches TRBD2 (7 bases). The CDR3 spans 15 residues. Germline CDR1 and CDR2: SEHNR and FQNEAQ (reference sequence). Trimming removed 0 bases at V and 3 bases at J, with 10 bases between. The CDR3 region has the DNA TGTGCCAGCAGCTTAGCGGGGGGGCGGACAGATACGCAGTATTTT. Translated: CASSLAGGRTDTQYF.

On this clone itself: The same CDR3 arises from other DNA sequences in this sample as well. V is TRBV10-3 and J is TRBJ2-2; D may correspond to TRBD1 or TRBD2 (5 bases each). The CDR3 totals 14 residues. Germline V lookup: CDR1 ENHRY, CDR2 SYGVKD. Trimming shortened V by 4 bases and J by 1 base, and 7 bases separated the two germline ends. CDR3 coding DNA: TGTGCCATCAGTGGGGGGAGGAACACCGGGGAGCTGTTTTTT. Protein sequence: CAISGGRNTGELFF.

This clone was counted a single time. CDR3 sequence reads: CASSFLGQESYEQYF. CDR3 nucleotides: TGCGCCAGCAGTTTTCTGGGACAGGAATCCTACGAGCAGTACTTC. The V call is TRBV5-1, the J call TRBJ2-7, with TRBD1 matching 8 bases. In germline, CDR1 is SGHRS, CDR2 YFSETQ. CDR3 length: 15 amino acids. The V segment lost 5 bases and the J segment 1 base; nucleotides outside the gene matches: 8.

J is TRBJ1-5 and V is TRBV12-3 or TRBV12-4; D possibly corresponds to TRBD1 (6 bases). V shed 8 bases and J shed 6 bases, with 11 bases lying between them. CDR3 length equals 12 residues. CDR3 bases: TGTGCCAGCGGCGGGGGCGGTCAGCCCCAGCATTTT. Its protein product is CASGGGGQPQHF.

The chain employs TRBV27 and TRBJ2-4; TRBD2 might be the D (7 bases). Germline lookup yields CDR1 MNHEY and CDR2 SMNVEV (reference sequence). V lost 0 bases and J 6 bases, leaving 12 bases between the germline ends. The CDR3 runs 15 residues. The DNA of the CDR3 is TGTGCCAGCAGTTTATCGTTGGGGGGGCGAAACATTCAGTACTTC. It encodes CASSLSLGGRNIQYF.

J is TRBJ2-7 and V is TRBV30; D not certain. V shed 2 bases and J shed 3 bases, with 5 bases lying between them. The CDR3 is 11 amino acids. The V gene's germline CDR1 is GTSNPN and CDR2 SVGIG (reference sequence). In nucleotides, the CDR3 is TGTGCCTGGAGTCGAGGCTACGAGCAGTACTTC. Amino acids: CAWSRGYEQYF.

This clone appeared once. The chain is built from TRBV14 and TRBJ2-3; perhaps TRBD1 as D (6 bases). V was cut by 0 bases and J by 0 bases, with 13 bases left in between. The CDR3 is 17 amino acids. The V gene's germline CDR1 is SGHDN and CDR2 FVKESK. CDR3: CASSQDTRTDSTDTQYF. The CDR3 DNA sequence: TGTGCCAGCAGCCAAGATACCCGGACAGATAGCACAGATACGCAGTATTTT.

The chain recombines TRBV9 with TRBJ2-3, with no clear D. The V and J ends lost 4 bases and 1 base respectively, with 10 bases between them. This CDR3 spans 14 amino acids. Germline CDR1 is SGDLS and CDR2 is YYNGEE. The CDR3 sequence: CASSPWARTDTQYF. The CDR3 DNA reads TGTGCCAGCAGCCCATGGGCCCGCACAGATACGCAGTATTTT.

The chain employs TRBV6-6 and TRBJ2-1, with D perhaps matching TRBD1 (6 bases). V lost 5 bases, J lost 12 bases, and 17 bases lay in between. Looked up from germline, CDR1 is MNHNY and CDR2 is SVGAGI (reference sequence). The CDR3 runs to 13 residues. The CDR3 reads CASSPTGSQWQFF. In DNA form, the CDR3 reads TGTGCCAGCAGTCCTACAGGGTCCCAGTGGCAGTTCTTC.

The J gene is TRBJ1-4, the V gene TRBV6-5; the D is unclear. The CDR3 has 15 residues. Trimming cost V 0 bases and J 8 bases, with 13 bases left between them. The germline CDR1 and CDR2 sequences are MNHEY and SVGAGI. CDR3 sequence (DNA): TGTGCCAGCAGTTACTCTTCAGAGTCTGGGGAAAAACTGTTTTTT. Translation gives CASSYSSESGEKLFF.

V gene TRBV27 combines with J gene TRBJ2-7, with D hard to call. Germline assignment: CDR1 MNHEY and CDR2 SMNVEV (reference sequence). The CDR3 loop spans 12 amino acids. V gave up 4 bases and J gave up 2 bases, with 6 bases separating them. The CDR3 DNA follows: TGTGCCAGCAGTTCTCGCACCTACGAGCAGTACTTC. Amino acid sequence: CASSSRTYEQYF.

V gene TRBV9 combines with J gene TRBJ2-3, with 10 nucleotides matching TRBD2. Germline lookup yields CDR1 SGDLS and CDR2 YYNGEE. Losses at the gene ends were 4 bases for V and 5 bases for J; bases not matched to a gene: 10. There are 16 residues in the CDR3. The CDR3 protein is CASSPAPGLARDTQYF. Written as DNA, the CDR3 is TGTGCCAGCAGCCCTGCACCGGGACTAGCGAGAGATACGCAGTATTTT.

The chain employs TRBV10-3 and TRBJ2-3; D gene unclear. The germline gives CDR1 ENHRY, CDR2 SYGVKD. V was clipped by 3 bases and J by 2 bases, with 6 bases between them. The CDR3 covers 13 residues. The CDR3 DNA reads as TGTGCCATCAGTGACTACCCCACAGATACGCAGTATTTT. It yields the protein CAISDYPTDTQYF.

V gene TRBV27 combines with J gene TRBJ2-7; TRBD2 agrees at 8 bases. Germline CDR1 is MNHEY and CDR2 is SMNVEV (reference sequence). V trimming: 4 bases; J trimming: 2 bases; junction bases outside the gene matches: 13. The CDR3 spans 17 residues. The CDR3 coding sequence is TGTGCCAGCAGTTCCCCTTCGGGAGGGGGTTACGCCTACGAGCAGTACTTC. It translates to CASSSPSGGGYAYEQYF.

The genes are TRBV18 and TRBJ2-3; D is undetermined. The CDR3 spans 14 residues. Germline CDR1 is KGHSH and CDR2 is LQKENI. Trimming cost V 2 bases and J 4 bases, with 10 bases left between them. DNA of the CDR3: TGTGCCAGCTCACCAGGGTCCGAGGCAGATACGCAGTATTTT. Translated, it gives CASSPGSEADTQYF.

The V and J genes are TRBV10-3 and TRBJ1-5; the D gene is possibly TRBD1 (6 bases). Germline loops: CDR1 ENHRY, CDR2 SYGVKD. The CDR3 has 13 residues. Trimming pared 2 bases from V and 7 bases from J, leaving 9 bases between. The chain's CDR3 is CAISEVQGQPQHF. The CDR3 DNA sequence: TGTGCCATCAGTGAGGTTCAGGGGCAGCCCCAGCATTTT.

J is TRBJ2-1 and V is TRBV19; D might be TRBD1 (5 bases). With 5 bases removed from V and 8 bases from J, the gap between germline ends came to 19 bases. The CDR3 consists of 15 residues. Germline V gene sequence: CDR1 LNHDA, CDR2 SQIVND (reference sequence). CDR3 coding DNA: TGTGCCAGTAGTTTTGGCCAGGGATGGTATGATGAGCAGTTCTTC. This sequence encodes CASSFGQGWYDEQFF.